The text below deals with one TCR beta chain. The sample belongs to a study of blood T cell repertoires in COVID-19. The wider study: Collection of acute and convalescent COVID-19 samples took place in the United States, Italy and Spain. Sources were T cells, B-cell-depleted T cells, or PBMCs; the material itself was cDNA or gDNA.

CDR3 size: 15 residues. V lost 0 bases and J lost 7; bases outside the gene matches: 6. Germline V gene lookup returns CDR1 SGHDT and CDR2 YYEEEE. Participant reports of clinical history set cohort assignment. Two negative PCRs, clearance, or symptom resolution characterized the recovered Cohort 3 donors. Clones were sequenced by immunoSEQ multiplex PCR, and TCRdb holds only the in-frame ones, with some missing. The repertoire holds 150,000 to 250,000 clones, with roughly nine tenths as singletons. The sequencing input was PBMCs or T cells enriched from blood (not recorded which). The chain links TRBV5-6 to TRBJ1-4, with 7 bases lining up with TRBD1. The origin of this receptor is a woman aged 25-40 years who had recovered from COVID-19. The CDR3 DNA is TGTGCCAGCAGCTTGGTACAGGGGCGGGGTGAAAAACTGTTTTTT. It specifies CASSLVQGRGEKLFF.